The rows below give T cell receptor beta chains drawn from one sample of a study of T cell responses to AZD1222 COVID-19 vaccine. Profiling relied on immunoSEQ multiplex PCR, and the TCRdb table lists in-frame clones only, not all of them. The sample lists just under 85,000 clones; 80% to 90% were seen once. The sample was peripheral blood, taken on day 0 of AZD1222 vaccination. The receptors were sampled from an adult in good health. Each CDR3 is given with its conserved first and last residue. A D gene is named only where the DNA matches it firmly. Size is omitted from some rows. Given values are once, few, many or a class for expanded clones.

D | size | J | V | DNA | CDR3
. | . | TRBJ1-5 | TRBV4-3 | TGCGCCAGCAGCCAAAGTCGGGATCAGCCCCAGCATTTT | CASSQSRDQPQHF
. | . | TRBJ2-7 | TRBV7-2 | TGTGCCAGCAGCTTAGCACAGTATTACGAGCAGTACTTC | CASSLAQYYEQYF
. | . | TRBJ2-7 | TRBV21-1 | TGTGCCAGCAGCAAAGTAGTGGGGGTGACAGCCGGGAAATCCTACGAGCAGTACTTC | CASSKVVGVTAGKSYEQYF
. | . | TRBJ1-2 | TRBV14 | TGTGCCAGCAGCCAACACAGGAACTATGGCTACACCTTC | CASSQHRNYGYTF
. | . | TRBJ1-6 | TRBV12-3/TRBV12-4 | TGTGCCAGCGCGCCAGGAGAGAATTCACCCCTCCACTTT | CASAPGENSPLHF
TRBD2 | . | TRBJ2-5 | TRBV6-5 | TGTGCCACCCGCGGGGGAGGGGAGACCCAGTACTTC | CATRGGGETQYF
TRBD1 | . | TRBJ2-5 | TRBV19 | TGTGCCAGTAGTACAGGGGGAATCCAAGAGACCCAGTACTTC | CASSTGGIQETQYF
. | . | TRBJ2-3 | TRBV18 | TGTGCCAGCTCACCAGACACAGATACGCAGTATTTT | CASSPDTDTQYF
. | once | TRBJ1-1 | TRBV6-1 | TGTGCCAGCAGTGACAGGGCTTGGAACACTGAAGCTTTCTTT | CASSDRAWNTEAFF
. | . | TRBJ1-3 | TRBV5-1 | TGCGCCAGCAGCTTGGGGACGGTTAACTCTGGAAACACCATATATTTT | CASSLGTVNSGNTIYF
. | . | TRBJ2-2 | TRBV6-2/TRBV6-3 | TGTGCCAGCAGTGGATGGCCCACCGGGGAGCTGTTTTTT | CASSGWPTGELFF
TRBD1 | . | TRBJ1-4 | TRBV7-9 | TGTGCCAGCAGCCAACAGGGGCAGGAAAAACTGTTTTTT | CASSQQGQEKLFF
TRBD1 | . | TRBJ1-5 | TRBV7-3 | TGTGCCAGCAGCAGGGACAGGGATCAGCCCCAGCATTTT | CASSRDRDQPQHF
. | . | TRBJ1-1 | TRBV27 | TGTGCCAGCAGTTTAGGCACGAACACTGAAGCTTTCTTT | CASSLGTNTEAFF
. | few | TRBJ2-2 | TRBV7-9 | TGTGCCAGCAGCTTAATAGGGGGCACCGGGGAGCTGTTTTTT | CASSLIGGTGELFF
TRBD1 | . | TRBJ1-5 | TRBV19 | TGTGCCAGTAGTACGACACCGACAGGGGGCAATCAGCCCCAGCATTTT | CASSTTPTGGNQPQHF
. | . | TRBJ2-7 | TRBV11-2 | TGTGCCAGCAGCGTGAGGCGGGACTTGAACTACGAGCAGTACTTC | CASSVRRDLNYEQYF
. | . | TRBJ1-4 | TRBV28 | TGTGCCAGCAGTCCCCTTTCGGCAGGGCTATTGTTTTTT | CASSPLSAGLLFF
TRBD1 | . | TRBJ2-5 | TRBV5-1 | TGCGCCAGCAGCAGCTCAGGGGGTGAGGAGACCCAGTACTTC | CASSSSGGEETQYF
TRBD2 | . | TRBJ2-2 | TRBV30 | TGTGCCTGGACCGGGACTAGCGGGGGGACCTACACCGGGGAGCTGTTTTTT | CAWTGTSGGTYTGELFF
TRBD1 | . | TRBJ1-1 | TRBV5-1 | TGCGCCAGCAGCCCAACAGGGGGCTCGGTTAGGAACACTGAAGCTTTCTTT | CASSPTGGSVRNTEAFF
. | . | TRBJ1-2 | TRBV6-1 | TGTGCCAGCAGTGAGGGCGGCACCTATGGCTACACCTTC | CASSEGGTYGYTF
TRBD2 | . | TRBJ2-7 | TRBV7-2 | TGTGCCAGCAGAGACGGGACTAGCGGATGGAACTCCTACGAGCAGTACTTC | CASRDGTSGWNSYEQYF
. | . | TRBJ1-6 | TRBV7-9 | TGTGCCAGCAGCTTAGATCCGGATTCACCCCTCCACTTT | CASSLDPDSPLHF
TRBD1 | . | TRBJ2-5 | TRBV5-6 | TGTGCCAGCAGCTTTGGGACAGGGGGCTTAGAGACCCAGTACTTC | CASSFGTGGLETQYF
TRBD2 | few | TRBJ2-7 | TRBV6-6 | TGTGCCAGCAGTCTCGGGAGCGGGGGGGCTGGGCTGAACGAGCAGTACTTC | CASSLGSGGAGLNEQYF
TRBD2 | . | TRBJ2-3 | TRBV7-2 | TGTGCCAGCAGCCGCCTAGCGGGGGTAACAGATACGCAGTATTTT | CASSRLAGVTDTQYF
. | . | TRBJ1-2 | TRBV28 | TGTGCCAGCAGTCTAGGGACGGATCAGCGCTATGGCTACACCTTC | CASSLGTDQRYGYTF
. | . | TRBJ2-7 | TRBV5-1 | TGCGCCAGCAGGCGAGGAGGCTCCTACGAGCAGTACTTC | CASRRGGSYEQYF
. | . | TRBJ1-3 | TRBV5-6 | TGTGCCAGCAGCCCCCGCAGCTCTGGAAACACCATATATTTT | CASSPRSSGNTIYF
TRBD1 | once | TRBJ2-1 | TRBV7-9 | TGTGCCAGCAGCCCCCCGGGACAGGGGCATGAGCAGTTCTTC | CASSPPGQGHEQFF
TRBD1 | . | TRBJ2-5 | TRBV6-4 | TGTGCCAGCAGTGAGGTGCCGGGACAGCAAGAGACCCAGTACTTC | CASSEVPGQQETQYF
TRBD1 | . | TRBJ2-1 | TRBV24-1 | TGTGCCACCAGTGAACCGAAAAGACAGGGTACAATTGAGCAGTTCTTC | CATSEPKRQGTIEQFF
. | . | TRBJ1-5 | TRBV5-6 | TGTGCCAGCAGCTTGGGTAGGTCCGGGAGACAGCCCCAGCATTTT | CASSLGRSGRQPQHF
. | . | TRBJ2-2 | TRBV24-1 | TGTGCCACCGGAGGATTTGAGAGGGACACCGGGGAGCTGTTTTTT | CATGGFERDTGELFF
. | . | TRBJ1-2 | TRBV3-1/TRBV3-2 | TGTGCCAGCAGCCAAGCTGGTGGCTACACCTTC | CASSQAGGYTF
. | . | TRBJ2-2 | TRBV9 | TGTGCCAGCAGCCAGAACACCGGGGAGCTGTTTTTT | CASSQNTGELFF
. | . | TRBJ2-3 | TRBV28 | TGTGCCAGCAGTTCCTCGGCTACGCAGTATTTT | CASSSSATQYF
TRBD1 | . | TRBJ1-5 | TRBV19 | TGTGCCAGTACCATTCGGGACAGGGGGAATGGCAATCAGCCCCAGCATTTT | CASTIRDRGNGNQPQHF
TRBD2 | . | TRBJ2-1 | TRBV19 | TGTGCCAGTAGTATTCAGCGGGATAATGAGCAGTTCTTC | CASSIQRDNEQFF
. | . | TRBJ2-7 | TRBV5-6 | TGTGCCAGCAGCTTCAGGAAGACTGGGGGCAACAACGAGCAGTACTTC | CASSFRKTGGNNEQYF
TRBD1 | . | TRBJ1-2 | TRBV7-6 | TGTGCCAGCAGCTTAGACCGGGACAGAGACTATGGCTACACCTTC | CASSLDRDRDYGYTF